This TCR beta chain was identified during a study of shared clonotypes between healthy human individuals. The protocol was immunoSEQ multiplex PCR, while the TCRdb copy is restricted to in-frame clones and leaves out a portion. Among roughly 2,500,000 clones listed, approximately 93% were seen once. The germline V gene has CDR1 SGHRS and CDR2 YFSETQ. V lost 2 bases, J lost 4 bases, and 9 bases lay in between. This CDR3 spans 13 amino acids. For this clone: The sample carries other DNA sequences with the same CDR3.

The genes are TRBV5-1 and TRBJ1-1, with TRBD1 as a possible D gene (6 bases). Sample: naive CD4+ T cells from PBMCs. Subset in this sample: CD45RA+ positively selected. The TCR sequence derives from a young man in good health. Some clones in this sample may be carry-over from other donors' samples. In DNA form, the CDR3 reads TGCGCCAGCAGCTTAGGGGGATTCACTGAAGCTTTCTTT. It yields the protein CASSLGGFTEAFF.